The sequence of this TCR beta chain was determined in a study of cytomegalovirus exposure and HLA in healthy donors. Findings and caveats of the study: One cluster of highly shared sequence variants probably arose as a sequencing artifact.

V gave up 1 base and J gave up 7 bases, with 17 bases separating them. This CDR3 region has 17 residues. Germline CDR1 is MGHRA and CDR2 is YSYEKL. Remarks on this clone: Its antigen is unidentified.

The primer mix had 60 Vbeta and 13 Jbeta primers. Sequencing used immunoSEQ multiplex PCR; TCRdb keeps in-frame clones, though not all of them. This sample carries a few hundred thousand clones, roughly 80% of them seen once, and the ten largest clones take about 3%. The TCR was taken from a man between 25 and 39 years old in good health and CMV-seronegative. The V gene is TRBV4-1, the J gene TRBJ1-6; the D gene is possibly TRBD1 (5 bases). The material sequenced was PBMCs. DNA for the CDR3: TGCGCCAGCAGCCAAGCTTCTATAGGGGCGAGGAATTCACCCCTCCACTTT. It translates to CASSQASIGARNSPLHF.